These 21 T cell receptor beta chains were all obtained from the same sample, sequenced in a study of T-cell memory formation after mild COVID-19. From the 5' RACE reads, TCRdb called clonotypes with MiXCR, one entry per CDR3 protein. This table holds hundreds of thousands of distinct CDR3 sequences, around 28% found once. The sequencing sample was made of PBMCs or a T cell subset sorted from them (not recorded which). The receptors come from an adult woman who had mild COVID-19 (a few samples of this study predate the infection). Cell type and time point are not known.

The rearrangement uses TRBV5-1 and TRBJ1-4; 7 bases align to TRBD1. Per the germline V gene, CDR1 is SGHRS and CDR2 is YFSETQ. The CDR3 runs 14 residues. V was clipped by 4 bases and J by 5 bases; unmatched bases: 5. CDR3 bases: TGCGCCAGCAGCCTATCGACAGGGAATGAAAAACTGTTTTTT. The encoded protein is CASSLSTGNEKLFF.

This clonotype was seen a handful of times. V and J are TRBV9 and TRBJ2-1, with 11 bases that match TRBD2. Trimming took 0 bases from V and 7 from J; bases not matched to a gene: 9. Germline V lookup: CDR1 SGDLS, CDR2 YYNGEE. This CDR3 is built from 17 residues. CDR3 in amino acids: CASSVGGSGGAVNEQFF. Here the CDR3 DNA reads TGTGCCAGCAGCGTAGGAGGTAGCGGGGGGGCCGTTAATGAGCAGTTCTTC.

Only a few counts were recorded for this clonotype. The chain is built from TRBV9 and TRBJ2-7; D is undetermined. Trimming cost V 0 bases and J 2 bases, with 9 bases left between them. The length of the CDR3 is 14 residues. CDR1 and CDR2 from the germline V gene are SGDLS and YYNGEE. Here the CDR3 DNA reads TGTGCCAGCAGCGTAGTTGGCAATACCTACGAGCAGTACTTC. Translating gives CASSVVGNTYEQYF.

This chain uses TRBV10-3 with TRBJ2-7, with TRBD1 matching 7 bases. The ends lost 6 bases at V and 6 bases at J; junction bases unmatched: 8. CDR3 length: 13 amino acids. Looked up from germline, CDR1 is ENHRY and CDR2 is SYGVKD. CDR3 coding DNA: TGTGCCATCAGGAAGCCAGGGGGTGTCGAGCAGTACTTC. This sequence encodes CAIRKPGGVEQYF.

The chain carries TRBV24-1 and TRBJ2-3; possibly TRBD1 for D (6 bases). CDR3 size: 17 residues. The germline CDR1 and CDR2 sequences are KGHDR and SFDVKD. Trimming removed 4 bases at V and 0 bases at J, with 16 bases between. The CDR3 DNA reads TGTGCCACCAGTGAACCTAAACAGGGAGCCAGCACAGATACGCAGTATTTT. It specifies CATSEPKQGASTDTQYF.

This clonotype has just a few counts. The CDR3 sequence: CASSSASGSITDTQYF. The CDR3 bases are TGTGCCAGCAGCAGCGCTAGCGGGAGTATAACAGATACGCAGTATTTT. The chain links TRBV7-3 to TRBJ2-3, with 10 bases lining up with TRBD2. The germline V gene encodes CDR1 SGHTA and CDR2 FQGTGA. The CDR3 totals 16 residues. V trimming: 5 bases; J trimming: 3 bases; junction bases outside the gene matches: 8.

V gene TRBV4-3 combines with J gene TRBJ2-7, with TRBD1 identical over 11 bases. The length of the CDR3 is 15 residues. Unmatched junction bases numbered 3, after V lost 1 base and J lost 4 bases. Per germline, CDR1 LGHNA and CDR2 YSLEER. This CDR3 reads CASSQARDRGYEQYF. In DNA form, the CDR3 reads TGCGCCAGCAGCCAAGCCCGGGACAGGGGGTACGAGCAGTACTTC.

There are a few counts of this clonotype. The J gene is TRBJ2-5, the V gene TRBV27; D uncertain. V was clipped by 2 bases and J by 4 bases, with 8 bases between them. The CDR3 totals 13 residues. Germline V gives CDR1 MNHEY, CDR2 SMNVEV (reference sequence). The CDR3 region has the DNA TGTGCCAGCAGTTTAAGTAGACGAGAGACCCAGTACTTC. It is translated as CASSLSRRETQYF.

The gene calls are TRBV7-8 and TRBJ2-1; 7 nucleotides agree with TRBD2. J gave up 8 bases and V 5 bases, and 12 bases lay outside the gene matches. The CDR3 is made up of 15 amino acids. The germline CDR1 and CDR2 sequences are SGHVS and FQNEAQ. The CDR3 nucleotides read TGTGCCAGCAGCCCAGCGAGTGGACTAGTATATGAGCAGTTCTTC. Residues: CASSPASGLVYEQFF.

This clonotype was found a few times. DNA of the CDR3: TGTGCCAGCAGCCTGGCAGCTAGTTTCTACAATGAGCAGTTCTTC. This translates into CASSLAASFYNEQFF. This chain connects TRBV7-3 to TRBJ2-1; D not certain. The CDR3 is made up of 15 amino acids. Germline values: CDR1 SGHTA, CDR2 FQGTGA. The ends were cut back, 5 bases at V and 3 bases at J, with 14 bases in the middle.

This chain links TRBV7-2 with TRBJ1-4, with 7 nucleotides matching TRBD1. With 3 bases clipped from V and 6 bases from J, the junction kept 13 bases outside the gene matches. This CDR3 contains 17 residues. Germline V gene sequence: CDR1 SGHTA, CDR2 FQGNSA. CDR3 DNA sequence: TGTGCCAGCAGCTTCGCGACCGTACAGGGGCTTGATGAAAAACTGTTTTTT. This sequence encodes CASSFATVQGLDEKLFF.

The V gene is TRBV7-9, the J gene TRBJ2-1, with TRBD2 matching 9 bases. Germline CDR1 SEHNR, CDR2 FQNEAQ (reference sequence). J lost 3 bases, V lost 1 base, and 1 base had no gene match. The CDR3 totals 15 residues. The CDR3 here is CASSLGRGGYNEQFF. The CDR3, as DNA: TGTGCCAGCAGCTTAGGGCGGGGGGGCTACAATGAGCAGTTCTTC.

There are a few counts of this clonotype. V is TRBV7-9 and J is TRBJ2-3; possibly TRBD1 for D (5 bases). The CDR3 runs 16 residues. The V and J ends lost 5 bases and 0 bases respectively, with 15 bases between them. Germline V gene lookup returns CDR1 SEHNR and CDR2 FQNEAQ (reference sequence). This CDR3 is CASSALGQTSTDTQYF. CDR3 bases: TGTGCCAGCAGCGCATTGGGGCAAACTAGCACAGATACGCAGTATTTT.

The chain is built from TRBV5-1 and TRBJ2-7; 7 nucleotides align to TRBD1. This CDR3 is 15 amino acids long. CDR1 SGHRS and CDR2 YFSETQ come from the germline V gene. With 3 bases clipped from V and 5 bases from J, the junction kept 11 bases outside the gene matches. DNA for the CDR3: TGCGCCAGCAGCTCAAGACAGGGAAACGGGGACGAGCAGTACTTC. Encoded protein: CASSSRQGNGDEQYF.

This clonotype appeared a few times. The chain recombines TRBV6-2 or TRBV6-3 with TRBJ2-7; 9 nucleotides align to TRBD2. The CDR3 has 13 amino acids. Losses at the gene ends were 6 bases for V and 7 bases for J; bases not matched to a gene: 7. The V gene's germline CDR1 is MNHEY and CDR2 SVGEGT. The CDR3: CASSLAGAREQYF. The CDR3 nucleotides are TGTGCCAGCAGCTTAGCGGGAGCGCGGGAGCAGTACTTC.

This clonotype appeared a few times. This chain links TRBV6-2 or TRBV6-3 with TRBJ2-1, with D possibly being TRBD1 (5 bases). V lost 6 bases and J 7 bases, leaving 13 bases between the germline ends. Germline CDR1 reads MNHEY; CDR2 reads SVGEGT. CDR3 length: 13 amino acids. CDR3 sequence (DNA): TGTGCCAGCAGGCTCACAGGCGCGAATGAGCAGTTCTTC. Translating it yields CASRLTGANEQFF.

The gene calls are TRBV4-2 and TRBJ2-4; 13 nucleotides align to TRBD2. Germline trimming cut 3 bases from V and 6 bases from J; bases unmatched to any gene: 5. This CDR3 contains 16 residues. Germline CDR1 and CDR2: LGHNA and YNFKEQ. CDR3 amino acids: CASSQERTSGRNIQYF. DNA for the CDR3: TGTGCCAGCAGCCAGGAAAGGACTAGCGGGAGAAACATTCAGTACTTC.

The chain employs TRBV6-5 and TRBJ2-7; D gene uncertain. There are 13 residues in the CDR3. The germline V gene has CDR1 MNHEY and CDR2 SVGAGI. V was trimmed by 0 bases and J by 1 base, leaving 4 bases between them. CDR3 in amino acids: CASSYSRSYEQYF. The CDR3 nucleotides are TGTGCCAGCAGTTACTCCCGTTCCTACGAGCAGTACTTC.

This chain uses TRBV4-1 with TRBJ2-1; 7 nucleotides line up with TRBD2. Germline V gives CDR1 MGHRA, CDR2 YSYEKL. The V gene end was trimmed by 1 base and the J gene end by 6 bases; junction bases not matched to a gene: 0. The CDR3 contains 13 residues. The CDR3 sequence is CASSQGGGNEQFF. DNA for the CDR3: TGCGCCAGCAGCCAAGGGGGGGGCAATGAGCAGTTCTTC.

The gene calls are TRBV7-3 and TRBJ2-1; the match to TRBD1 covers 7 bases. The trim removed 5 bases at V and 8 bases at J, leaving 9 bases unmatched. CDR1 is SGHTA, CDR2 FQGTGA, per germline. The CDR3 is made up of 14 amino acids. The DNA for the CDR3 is TGTGCCAGCAGCAAAAGGGTACAGGGGTATGAGCAGTTCTTC. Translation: CASSKRVQGYEQFF.

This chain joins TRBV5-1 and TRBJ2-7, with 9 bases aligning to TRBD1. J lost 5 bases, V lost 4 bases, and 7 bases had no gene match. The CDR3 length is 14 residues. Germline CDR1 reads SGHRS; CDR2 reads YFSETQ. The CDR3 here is CASSPGTGFDEQYF. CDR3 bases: TGCGCCAGCAGCCCCGGGACAGGGTTCGACGAGCAGTACTTC. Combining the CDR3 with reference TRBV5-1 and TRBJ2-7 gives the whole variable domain KAGVTQTPRYLIKTRGQQVTLSCSPISGHRSVSWYQQTPGQGLQFLFEYFSETQRNKGNFPGRFSGRQFSNSRSEMNVSTLELGDSALYLCASSPGTGFDEQYFGPGTRLTVT.